The rows below give T cell receptor beta chains drawn from one sample of a study of blood T cells in healthy people across ages. TCRdb independently ran MiXCR on the 5' RACE reads; one entry per CDR3 protein. The sample contains around 320,000 distinct CDR3 sequences, roughly 26% of which appear only once. The sample comprised blood. Source of these receptors: an older woman in good health. Both conserved end residues are part of each CDR3.

v_gene: TRBV9
CDR3aa: CASSVKGGLRETQYF

v_gene: TRBV29-1
CDR3aa: CSVAAGRANTEAFF

v_gene: TRBV10-3
CDR3aa: CAISEDRTNQPQHF

v_gene: TRBV5-5
CDR3aa: CASSLGDVGRNEQFF

v_gene: TRBV28
CDR3aa: CASSIYPGRRGRREKLFF

v_gene: TRBV6-2/TRBV6-3
CDR3aa: CASSARDRGAYEQYF

v_gene: TRBV5-1
CDR3aa: CASSLGSDTKTVF

v_gene: TRBV7-2
CDR3aa: CASSFTRGLETQYF

v_gene: TRBV20-1
CDR3aa: CSARVDPYQPQHF

v_gene: TRBV29-1
CDR3aa: CSVGGTRQQYEQYF

v_gene: TRBV6-5
CDR3aa: CASSYLPTGAGNTIYF

v_gene: TRBV20-1
CDR3aa: CSAGGQGARRETQYF

v_gene: TRBV28
CDR3aa: CASSRGWGYEQYF

v_gene: TRBV28
CDR3aa: CASSLTKIAKNIQYF

v_gene: TRBV29-1
CDR3aa: CSAVAGAPSEQYF

v_gene: TRBV3-1
CDR3aa: CASSDVGNTIYF

v_gene: TRBV5-5
CDR3aa: CASSLKPGLGTDTQYF

v_gene: TRBV18
CDR3aa: CASSGQGDNQPQHF

v_gene: TRBV29-1
CDR3aa: CSVNLYGYTF

v_gene: TRBV20-1
CDR3aa: CSARVAPGTRGEQYF

v_gene: TRBV29-1
CDR3aa: CSVERGEGGYEQFF

v_gene: TRBV7-2
CDR3aa: CASSQGNQPQHF

v_gene: TRBV12-3/TRBV12-4
CDR3aa: CASSPTWGDQPQHF

v_gene: TRBV5-6
CDR3aa: CASSTGRFSSYNEQFF

v_gene: TRBV11-2
CDR3aa: CASSPGTGRNTVYF

v_gene: TRBV2
CDR3aa: CARSVSLGETQYF

v_gene: TRBV28
CDR3aa: CASSASLGSYEQYF

v_gene: TRBV28
CDR3aa: CASGGPYEQYF

v_gene: TRBV6-5
CDR3aa: CASSYSYSSASEQYF

v_gene: TRBV5-1
CDR3aa: CASSLGDSRDDYTF

v_gene: TRBV15
CDR3aa: CATSRGGSFYEQYF

v_gene: TRBV10-1
CDR3aa: CASLAYEQYF

v_gene: TRBV7-2
CDR3aa: CASSLTHVGTGELFF

v_gene: TRBV12-3/TRBV12-4
CDR3aa: CASSFGQRNEKLFF

v_gene: TRBV2
CDR3aa: CASKDLGRQPQHF

v_gene: TRBV28
CDR3aa: CANRDTRAYEQYF

v_gene: TRBV9
CDR3aa: CASRSDTQYF

v_gene: TRBV14
CDR3aa: CASSQLGSYNEQFF

v_gene: TRBV3-1
CDR3aa: CASSQRTGGPEAFF

v_gene: TRBV29-1
CDR3aa: CSQLQGAETQYF

v_gene: TRBV7-2
CDR3aa: CASSPTSGTYNEQFF

v_gene: TRBV7-2
CDR3aa: CASRPDWGLDEQYF

v_gene: TRBV7-6
CDR3aa: CASSLVGTAAFF

v_gene: TRBV29-1
CDR3aa: CSVVGQPGEKLFF

v_gene: TRBV20-1
CDR3aa: CSATLGLVKETQYF

v_gene: TRBV2
CDR3aa: CASSEGVDTEAFF

v_gene: TRBV20-1
CDR3aa: CSARERSRGTLNTEAFF

v_gene: TRBV21-1
CDR3aa: CASSKSARGSYNEQFF

v_gene: TRBV28
CDR3aa: CASSGADRSYNSPLHF

v_gene: TRBV6-1
CDR3aa: CASSETADFGELFF

v_gene: TRBV5-1
CDR3aa: CASSSTATGTGTYEQYF

v_gene: TRBV7-2
CDR3aa: CASSSSLNTEAFF

v_gene: TRBV4-3
CDR3aa: CASSQDIGQEGQGRGPEAFF

v_gene: TRBV7-2
CDR3aa: CASSLVGSSYNSPLHF

v_gene: TRBV14
CDR3aa: CASSQDRPTDTQYF

v_gene: TRBV6-5
CDR3aa: CASRPTSGNNEQFF

v_gene: TRBV9
CDR3aa: CASSLGDTHTDTQYF

v_gene: TRBV28
CDR3aa: CASTPEQVLYGYTF